The 5 T cell receptor beta chains presented below share a single source sample, sequenced in a study of CD8 T cells in ankylosing spondylitis. Points from the study as a whole: Within ankylosing spondylitis blood, a TCR beta motif made up of under 10 highly homologous variants appeared to be characteristic.

Their recognized antigens are unknown. TCRdb used MiXCR to reprocess the 5' RACE reads, holding one entry per CDR3 protein. The sample gives 700,000 to 1,000,000 distinct CDR3 sequences, 12% of which show up once; about 0.49% is in the top ten. Sequenced material: blood, either unsorted or a sorted T cell fraction (not recorded which). These receptors all come from a male donor with ankylosing spondylitis.

This chain links TRBV4-3 with TRBJ2-3; D is ambiguous. The CDR3 is 14 amino acids. Looked up from germline, CDR1 is LGHNA and CDR2 is YSLEER. V lost 0 bases and J 2 bases, leaving 6 bases between the germline ends. This CDR3 is CASSQEWDTDTQYF. In nucleotides, the CDR3 is TGCGCCAGCAGCCAAGAGTGGGACACAGATACGCAGTATTTT.

This chain links TRBV7-9 with TRBJ2-7, with 9 bases matching TRBD2. Germline CDR1 SEHNR, CDR2 FQNEAQ (reference sequence). The CDR3 is made up of 13 amino acids. The trim removed 3 bases at V and 5 bases at J, leaving 2 bases unmatched. The chain's CDR3 is CASSFAGGNEQYF. The CDR3, as DNA: TGTGCCAGCAGCTTCGCGGGAGGGAACGAGCAGTACTTC.

This chain connects TRBV2 to TRBJ2-1, with a tentative D call TRBD2 (6 bases). V was clipped by 2 bases and J by 0 bases, with 8 bases between them. The CDR3 extends over 15 amino acids. Germline V lookup: CDR1 SNHLY, CDR2 FYNNEI. The CDR3 bases are TGTGCCAGCAGTGAAAGGCGGGACTCCTACAATGAGCAGTTCTTC. Its translation is CASSERRDSYNEQFF.

This clonotype has only a few counts. This chain uses TRBV23-1 with TRBJ1-1; unclear D gene. TRBV23-1 is marked as an open reading frame, function uncertain. CDR3 size: 15 residues. Trimming removed 5 bases at V and 5 bases at J, with 18 bases between. CDR3: CASSDGGPRRTEAFF. In nucleotides, the CDR3 is TGCGCCAGCAGTGATGGAGGCCCAAGGAGAACTGAAGCTTTCTTT.

This chain connects TRBV24-1 to TRBJ1-2, with no clear D. Germline V gene data show CDR1 as KGHDR and CDR2 as SFDVKD. This CDR3 region has 13 residues. Trimming pared 3 bases from V and 1 base from J, leaving 5 bases between. Written as DNA, the CDR3 is TGTGCCACCAGTGATCAGGATAACTATGGCTACACCTTC. It is translated as CATSDQDNYGYTF.